One sample yielded the 13 T cell receptor beta chains listed below, sequenced in a study of shared clonotypes between healthy human individuals. The naive CD8 population came from CD45RO-negative cells selected for CCR7, without terminally differentiated effector memory CD45RA+ cells. Method: immunoSEQ multiplex PCR; TCRdb's copy keeps in-frame clones and lacks some. The sample lists about 1.9 million clones; around 93% were seen once. Sequencing was performed on naive CD8+ T cells from PBMCs. These receptors were collected from a man aged 18 to 29 in good health. Some clones in this sample may be carry-over from other donors' samples.

This chain links TRBV9 with TRBJ2-7; D possibly corresponds to TRBD1 (5 bases). Trimming left V 2 bases short and J 6 bases short, with 15 bases between. Germline-derived CDR1 and CDR2 are SGDLS and YYNGEE. The CDR3 loop spans 14 amino acids. The CDR3, as DNA: TGTGCCAGCAGCGTCGGCAGGGCTCAGGTCGAGCAGTACTTC. This translates into CASSVGRAQVEQYF.

The chain is built from TRBV7-9 and TRBJ2-7; the D is unclear. The V end lost 1 base, the J end lost 2 bases, and 15 bases lay between the germline ends. Germline V gene data show CDR1 as SEHNR and CDR2 as FQNEAQ (reference sequence). This CDR3 region has 16 residues. This CDR3 is CASSLDDGSDPYEQYF. CDR3 coding DNA: TGTGCCAGCAGCTTAGATGATGGTTCGGACCCCTACGAGCAGTACTTC. The full variable domain, with the rest looked up from reference TRBV7-9 and TRBJ2-7, is DTGVSQNPRHKITKRGQNVTFRCDPISEHNRLYWYRQTLGQGPEFLTYFQNEAQLEKSRLLSDRFSAERPKGSFSTLEIQRTEQGDSAMYLCASSLDDGSDPYEQYFGPGTRLTVT.

This clone was seen just once. CDR3 bases: TGTGCCAGCAGCCAAGAGGAACTAGCGGGAGGAGGTGAGCAGTTCTTC. Protein: CASSQEELAGGGEQFF. V and J are TRBV14 and TRBJ2-1, with TRBD2 identical over 12 bases. The CDR3 has 16 amino acids. CDR1 and CDR2 (germline): SGHDN, FVKESK. The J segment lost 9 bases and the V segment lost 0 bases, leaving 6 bases of the junction unmatched. Full variable domain (outside the CDR3, taken from reference TRBV14 and TRBJ2-1): EAGVTQFPSHSVIEKGQTVTLRCDPISGHDNLYWYRRVMGKEIKFLLHFVKESKQDESGMPNNRFLAERTGGTYSTLKVQPAELEDSGVYFCASSQEELAGGGEQFFGPGTRLTVL.

This rearrangement joins TRBV19 to TRBJ2-1, with D perhaps TRBD1 or TRBD2 (5 bases each). V lost 3 bases and J lost 6, with 15 bases in between. The germline CDR1 and CDR2 sequences are LNHDA and SQIVND (reference sequence). This CDR3 region has 15 residues. CDR3 sequence reads: CASSILTGTSNEQFF. As DNA, the CDR3 is TGTGCCAGTAGTATTTTAACCGGGACCTCCAATGAGCAGTTCTTC.

V is TRBV19 and J is TRBJ1-5; no definite D call. CDR1 and CDR2 (germline): LNHDA, SQIVND (reference sequence). CDR3 length: 15 residues. With 8 bases removed from V and 1 base from J, the gap between germline ends came to 15 bases. CDR3 sequence (DNA): TGTGCCAGTGGCGAACATTCAGTGAGCAATCAGCCCCAGCATTTT. Amino acid sequence: CASGEHSVSNQPQHF.

The chain joins TRBV27 to TRBJ1-4, with TRBD1 matching over 8 bases. This CDR3 has 17 amino acids. The germline CDR1 and CDR2 sequences are MNHEY and SMNVEV (reference sequence). Trimming removed 2 bases from V and 7 bases from J; junction bases left unmatched: 12. The CDR3 is CASSLHIGDRGGEKLFF. The CDR3 region has the DNA TGTGCCAGCAGTTTACATATAGGAGACAGGGGCGGTGAAAAACTGTTTTTT.

V gene TRBV28 combines with J gene TRBJ2-1, with 8 bases matching TRBD1. Germline CDR1 and CDR2: MDHEN and SYDVKM. V shed 5 bases and J 4 bases; nucleotides not matched to a gene: 16. CDR3 size: 18 residues. CDR3 nucleotide sequence: TGTGCCAGCAGTCCGTGGGACAGGTTGGACCGGGGGTACAATGAGCAGTTCTTC. Translated, it gives CASSPWDRLDRGYNEQFF.

This chain joins TRBV15 and TRBJ2-7; tentatively, D is TRBD1 or TRBD2 (5 bases each). CDR3 length equals 14 residues. V lost 0 bases, J lost 6 bases, and 12 bases lay in between. CDR1 is LNHNV, CDR2 YYDKDF, per germline (reference sequence). CDR3 amino acids: CATSRDEVGGEQYF. Written as DNA, the CDR3 is TGTGCCACCAGCAGAGATGAGGTTGGGGGCGAGCAGTACTTC. Full variable domain (remainder filled in from reference TRBV15 and TRBJ2-7): DAMVIQNPRYQVTQFGKPVTLSCSQTLNHNVMYWYQQKSSQAPKLLFHYYDKDFNNEADTPDNFQSRRPNTSFCFLDIRSPGLGDTAMYLCATSRDEVGGEQYFGPGTRLTVT.

The genes are TRBV4-1 and TRBJ1-3, with D tentatively TRBD1 (5 bases). The germline V and J ends were trimmed by 3 bases and 2 bases, with 11 bases remaining between them. The CDR3 runs to 15 residues. Looked up from germline, CDR1 is MGHRA and CDR2 is YSYEKL. The CDR3 reads CASSQGVSPGNTIYF. DNA for the CDR3: TGCGCCAGCAGCCAGGGGGTGAGCCCTGGAAACACCATATATTTT.

The chain is built from TRBV28 and TRBJ2-7; D is unclear. In germline, CDR1 is MDHEN, CDR2 SYDVKM. The CDR3 spans 15 residues. V was cut by 5 bases and J by 1 base, with 15 bases left in between. The CDR3 loop reads CASSPLMAQSYEQYF. In DNA form, the CDR3 reads TGTGCCAGCAGTCCCCTTATGGCTCAGTCCTACGAGCAGTACTTC.

This chain links TRBV29-1 with TRBJ2-7; D ambiguous. Germline assignment: CDR1 SQVTM and CDR2 ANQGSEA. The CDR3 contains 14 residues. V was trimmed by 2 bases and J by 2 bases, leaving 13 bases between them. Here the CDR3 reads CSVETQSRPYEQYF. DNA for the CDR3: TGCAGCGTTGAAACGCAGTCGAGGCCCTACGAGCAGTACTTC.

The chain has TRBV12-5 and TRBJ1-1; no clear D. The CDR3 length is 11 residues. V was pared by 6 bases and J by 6 bases, with 8 bases between. Germline V gene lookup returns CDR1 LGHNT and CDR2 FRNRAP. CDR3 protein: CASGWGAEAFF. The CDR3 DNA reads as TGTGCTAGTGGGTGGGGTGCTGAAGCTTTCTTT. Using reference TRBV12-5 and TRBJ1-1 for the parts outside the CDR3, the full variable domain is DARVTQTPRHKVTEMGQEVTMRCQPILGHNTVFWYRQTMMQGLELLAYFRNRAPLDDSGMPKDRFSAEMPDATLATLKIQPSEPRDSAVYFCASGWGAEAFFGQGTRLTVV.

This clone occurred once. Distinct nucleotide sequences in the sample also encode this CDR3. The V and J genes are TRBV7-9 and TRBJ2-1; 11 nucleotides align to TRBD1. Unmatched junction bases numbered 3, after V lost 5 bases and J lost 0 bases. The CDR3 is 16 residues long. In germline, CDR1 is SEHNR, CDR2 FQNEAQ (reference sequence). The CDR3 here is CASSPGTGGSYNEQFF. The CDR3 nucleotides are TGTGCCAGCAGCCCCGGGACAGGGGGCTCCTACAATGAGCAGTTCTTC.